The 20 T cell receptor beta chains presented below share a single source sample, sequenced in a study of control samples from healthy donors and cancer patients. Assay used: immunoSEQ multiplex PCR; TCRdb lists only in-frame clones, some missing. The sample records tens of thousands of clones, nearly 90% being singletons. Source material: PBMCs. Source of these receptors: a man in his 60s with colorectal cancer.

This chain joins TRBV7-2 and TRBJ1-2, with 9 bases lining up with TRBD1. After removal of 4 bases from V and 7 bases from J, the junction contained 10 bases not matched to a gene. Germline CDR1 and CDR2: SGHTA and FQGNSA. The CDR3 consists of 15 residues. The CDR3 DNA follows: TGTGCCAGCAGCTATAGCACAGGGGGCGTCATTGGCTACACCTTC. Translating it yields CASSYSTGGVIGYTF.

J is TRBJ1-2 and V is TRBV5-6, with D possibly being TRBD1 (6 bases). Germline-derived CDR1 and CDR2 are SGHDT and YYEEEE. With 1 base removed from V and 4 bases from J, the gap between germline ends came to 11 bases. CDR3 length equals 14 residues. The CDR3 DNA reads as TGTGCCAGCAGCTTGAGGGGGACCTCCTATGGCTACACCTTC. As protein: CASSLRGTSYGYTF.

The gene calls are TRBV27 and TRBJ2-2; 7 bases agree with TRBD2. The CDR3 length is 15 residues. The germline gives CDR1 MNHEY, CDR2 SMNVEV (reference sequence). The junction had 4 bases not matched to a gene; V was cut back by 0 bases and J by 6 bases. For the CDR3, the DNA is TGTGCCAGCAGTTTATCCCAGACTAGCCCCGGGGAGCTGTTTTTT. Translated, it gives CASSLSQTSPGELFF.

This clone appeared a single time. This chain connects TRBV6-5 to TRBJ2-5; TRBD1 agrees at 9 bases. This CDR3 is built from 15 residues. V was pared by 6 bases and J by 4 bases, with 9 bases of the junction left unmatched. CDR1 is MNHEY and CDR2 is SVGAGI in the germline V gene. CDR3: CASSKTGGGRETQYF. DNA of the CDR3: TGTGCCAGCAGCAAGACAGGGGGTGGGAGAGAGACCCAGTACTTC.

V and J are TRBV27 and TRBJ2-3; D tentatively reads TRBD1 or TRBD2 (5 bases each). There are 14 residues in the CDR3. The germline CDR1 and CDR2 sequences are MNHEY and SMNVEV (reference sequence). V was pared by 4 bases and J by 4 bases, with 12 bases between. This CDR3 is CASSSRGPPDTQYF. In DNA, the CDR3 is TGTGCCAGCAGTTCCCGGGGCCCGCCAGATACGCAGTATTTT.

The chain recombines TRBV7-2 with TRBJ2-7; D unclear. The germline V and J ends were trimmed by 1 base and 3 bases, with 7 bases remaining between them. There are 13 residues in the CDR3. The germline V gene has CDR1 SGHTA and CDR2 FQGNSA. The CDR3 here is CASSLVSNYEQYF. The CDR3 DNA sequence: TGTGCCAGCAGCTTAGTGAGCAACTACGAGCAGTACTTC.

This clone has a single count. This rearrangement joins TRBV5-1 to TRBJ1-3; maybe TRBD1 (5 bases). The V gene's germline CDR1 is SGHRS and CDR2 YFSETQ. The CDR3 totals 15 residues. V was pared by 0 bases and J by 4 bases, with 11 bases between. CDR3 DNA: TGCGCCAGCAGCTTGGTTGGGGGGTACGGAAACACCATATATTTT. It yields the protein CASSLVGGYGNTIYF.

This rearrangement joins TRBV18 to TRBJ2-2, with 7 positions matching TRBD1. This CDR3 region has 15 residues. Looked up from germline, CDR1 is KGHSH and CDR2 is LQKENI. V lost 5 bases, J lost 1 base, and 4 bases stayed unmatched. The CDR3 reads CASSTGQKNTGELFF. The DNA of the CDR3 is TGTGCCAGCTCAACGGGACAGAAGAACACCGGGGAGCTGTTTTTT.

The CDR3 region has the DNA TGTGCCAGTAGTATGCGTCAGGGGGGGACTGAAGCTTTCTTT. Amino acids: CASSMRQGGTEAFF. This chain uses TRBV19 with TRBJ1-1, with TRBD1 matching over 7 bases. The CDR3 length is 14 residues. V lost 3 bases and J lost 5; bases outside the gene matches: 6. The germline V gene has CDR1 LNHDA and CDR2 SQIVND (reference sequence).

This clone was counted a single time. V is TRBV6-5 and J is TRBJ1-5, with 8 nucleotides matching TRBD1. Per the germline V gene, CDR1 is MNHEY and CDR2 is SVGAGI. J was trimmed by 7 bases and V by 8 bases; bases with no gene match: 4. There are 12 residues in the CDR3. The DNA of the CDR3 is TGTGCCAGCGGACAGGGCCAACAGCCCCAGCATTTT. Translated, it gives CASGQGQQPQHF.

V and J are TRBV5-4 and TRBJ1-2, with 7 bases identical to TRBD1. CDR1 and CDR2 (germline): SGHNT, YYREEE (reference sequence). The CDR3 contains 15 residues. Trimming cost V 1 base and J 7 bases; bases outside gene matches: 10. The CDR3 spells CASSLSGTAPGGYTF. The CDR3 DNA is TGTGCCAGCAGCTTGTCCGGGACAGCCCCTGGTGGCTACACCTTC.

The chain links TRBV3-1 (or the pseudogene TRBV3-2) to TRBJ1-3; D is ambiguous. CDR1 is LGHDT and CDR2 is YNNKEL in the germline V gene (reference sequence). Deletions cut 1 base from V and 0 bases from J, with 7 bases between. This CDR3 is 15 amino acids long. This CDR3 reads CASSQGRFSGNTIYF. The CDR3, as DNA: TGTGCCAGCAGCCAAGGACGCTTCTCTGGAAACACCATATATTTT.

This clone was seen a few times. The chain recombines TRBV2 with TRBJ2-1, with 12 positions matching TRBD2. Germline CDR1 reads SNHLY; CDR2 reads FYNNEI. This CDR3 has 15 residues. V lost 7 bases and J lost 5; bases outside the gene matches: 6. DNA of the CDR3: TGTGCCAGCACCAGACTAGCGGGGGTAAACAATGAGCAGTTCTTC. Its protein product is CASTRLAGVNNEQFF.

The J gene is TRBJ2-5, the V gene TRBV7-9; TRBD2 might be the D (5 bases). V was pared by 5 bases and J by 5 bases, with 18 bases between. CDR1 SEHNR and CDR2 FQNEAQ come from the germline V gene (reference sequence). This CDR3 region has 15 residues. In DNA form, the CDR3 reads TGTGCCAGCAGCCCTCGGTCCGGGCAGCGGGAGACCCAGTACTTC. This translates into CASSPRSGQRETQYF.

The V call is TRBV7-2, the J call TRBJ2-1; TRBD2 aligns across 9 bases. The CDR3 is 16 amino acids. J gave up 1 base and V 1 base, and 2 bases lay outside the gene matches. Germline V CDR1 and CDR2: SGHTA, FQGNSA. The CDR3 DNA reads as TGTGCCAGCAGCTTAGGCGGGGGGGCGTCCTACAATGAGCAGTTCTTC. Amino acids: CASSLGGGASYNEQFF.

CDR3 sequence reads: CASKVKANTGELFF. As DNA, the CDR3 is TGTGCCAGCAAGGTTAAGGCGAACACCGGGGAGCTGTTTTTT. This chain links TRBV6-6 with TRBJ2-2; D remains ambiguous. Germline lookup yields CDR1 MNHNY and CDR2 SVGAGI (reference sequence). Between the trimmed V and J ends, which lost 7 bases and 0 bases, there was a span of 9 bases. This CDR3 spans 14 amino acids.

This CDR3 reads CASSLNFGTEAFF. The CDR3 nucleotides read TGTGCCAGCAGTTTAAACTTCGGGACTGAAGCTTTCTTT. The V call is TRBV6-2 or TRBV6-3, the J call TRBJ1-1; the D is unclear. The CDR3 length is 13 residues. Trimming pared 4 bases from V and 5 bases from J, leaving 11 bases between. CDR1 and CDR2 (germline): MNHEY, SVGEGT.

This rearrangement joins TRBV5-4 to TRBJ1-2, with D unresolved. Between the trimmed V and J ends, which lost 4 bases and 2 bases, there was a span of 9 bases. The germline V gene encodes CDR1 SGHNT and CDR2 YYREEE (reference sequence). The CDR3 sequence is 13 residues long. CDR3 in DNA: TGTGCCAGCAGCGCCGAGTTGAACTATGGCTACACCTTC. Its translation: CASSAELNYGYTF.

The rearrangement links TRBV28 to TRBJ1-4; possible D gene TRBD1, 5 bases. There are 17 residues in the CDR3. Germline CDR1 is MDHEN and CDR2 is SYDVKM. Trimming took 3 bases from V and 0 from J, leaving 14 bases between them. The CDR3 region is CASSFSLGGTTNEKLFF. CDR3 DNA sequence: TGTGCCAGCAGTTTTTCCCTCGGGGGAACAACTAATGAAAAACTGTTTTTT.

The chain is built from TRBV27 and TRBJ2-7; D possibly corresponds to TRBD1 (6 bases). Germline loops: CDR1 MNHEY, CDR2 SMNVEV (reference sequence). Trimming took 11 bases from V and 3 from J, leaving 14 bases between them. This CDR3 has 12 residues. For the CDR3, the DNA is TGTGCCGGCGGACAGAAGATCTACGAGCAGTACTTC. It codes for CAGGQKIYEQYF.